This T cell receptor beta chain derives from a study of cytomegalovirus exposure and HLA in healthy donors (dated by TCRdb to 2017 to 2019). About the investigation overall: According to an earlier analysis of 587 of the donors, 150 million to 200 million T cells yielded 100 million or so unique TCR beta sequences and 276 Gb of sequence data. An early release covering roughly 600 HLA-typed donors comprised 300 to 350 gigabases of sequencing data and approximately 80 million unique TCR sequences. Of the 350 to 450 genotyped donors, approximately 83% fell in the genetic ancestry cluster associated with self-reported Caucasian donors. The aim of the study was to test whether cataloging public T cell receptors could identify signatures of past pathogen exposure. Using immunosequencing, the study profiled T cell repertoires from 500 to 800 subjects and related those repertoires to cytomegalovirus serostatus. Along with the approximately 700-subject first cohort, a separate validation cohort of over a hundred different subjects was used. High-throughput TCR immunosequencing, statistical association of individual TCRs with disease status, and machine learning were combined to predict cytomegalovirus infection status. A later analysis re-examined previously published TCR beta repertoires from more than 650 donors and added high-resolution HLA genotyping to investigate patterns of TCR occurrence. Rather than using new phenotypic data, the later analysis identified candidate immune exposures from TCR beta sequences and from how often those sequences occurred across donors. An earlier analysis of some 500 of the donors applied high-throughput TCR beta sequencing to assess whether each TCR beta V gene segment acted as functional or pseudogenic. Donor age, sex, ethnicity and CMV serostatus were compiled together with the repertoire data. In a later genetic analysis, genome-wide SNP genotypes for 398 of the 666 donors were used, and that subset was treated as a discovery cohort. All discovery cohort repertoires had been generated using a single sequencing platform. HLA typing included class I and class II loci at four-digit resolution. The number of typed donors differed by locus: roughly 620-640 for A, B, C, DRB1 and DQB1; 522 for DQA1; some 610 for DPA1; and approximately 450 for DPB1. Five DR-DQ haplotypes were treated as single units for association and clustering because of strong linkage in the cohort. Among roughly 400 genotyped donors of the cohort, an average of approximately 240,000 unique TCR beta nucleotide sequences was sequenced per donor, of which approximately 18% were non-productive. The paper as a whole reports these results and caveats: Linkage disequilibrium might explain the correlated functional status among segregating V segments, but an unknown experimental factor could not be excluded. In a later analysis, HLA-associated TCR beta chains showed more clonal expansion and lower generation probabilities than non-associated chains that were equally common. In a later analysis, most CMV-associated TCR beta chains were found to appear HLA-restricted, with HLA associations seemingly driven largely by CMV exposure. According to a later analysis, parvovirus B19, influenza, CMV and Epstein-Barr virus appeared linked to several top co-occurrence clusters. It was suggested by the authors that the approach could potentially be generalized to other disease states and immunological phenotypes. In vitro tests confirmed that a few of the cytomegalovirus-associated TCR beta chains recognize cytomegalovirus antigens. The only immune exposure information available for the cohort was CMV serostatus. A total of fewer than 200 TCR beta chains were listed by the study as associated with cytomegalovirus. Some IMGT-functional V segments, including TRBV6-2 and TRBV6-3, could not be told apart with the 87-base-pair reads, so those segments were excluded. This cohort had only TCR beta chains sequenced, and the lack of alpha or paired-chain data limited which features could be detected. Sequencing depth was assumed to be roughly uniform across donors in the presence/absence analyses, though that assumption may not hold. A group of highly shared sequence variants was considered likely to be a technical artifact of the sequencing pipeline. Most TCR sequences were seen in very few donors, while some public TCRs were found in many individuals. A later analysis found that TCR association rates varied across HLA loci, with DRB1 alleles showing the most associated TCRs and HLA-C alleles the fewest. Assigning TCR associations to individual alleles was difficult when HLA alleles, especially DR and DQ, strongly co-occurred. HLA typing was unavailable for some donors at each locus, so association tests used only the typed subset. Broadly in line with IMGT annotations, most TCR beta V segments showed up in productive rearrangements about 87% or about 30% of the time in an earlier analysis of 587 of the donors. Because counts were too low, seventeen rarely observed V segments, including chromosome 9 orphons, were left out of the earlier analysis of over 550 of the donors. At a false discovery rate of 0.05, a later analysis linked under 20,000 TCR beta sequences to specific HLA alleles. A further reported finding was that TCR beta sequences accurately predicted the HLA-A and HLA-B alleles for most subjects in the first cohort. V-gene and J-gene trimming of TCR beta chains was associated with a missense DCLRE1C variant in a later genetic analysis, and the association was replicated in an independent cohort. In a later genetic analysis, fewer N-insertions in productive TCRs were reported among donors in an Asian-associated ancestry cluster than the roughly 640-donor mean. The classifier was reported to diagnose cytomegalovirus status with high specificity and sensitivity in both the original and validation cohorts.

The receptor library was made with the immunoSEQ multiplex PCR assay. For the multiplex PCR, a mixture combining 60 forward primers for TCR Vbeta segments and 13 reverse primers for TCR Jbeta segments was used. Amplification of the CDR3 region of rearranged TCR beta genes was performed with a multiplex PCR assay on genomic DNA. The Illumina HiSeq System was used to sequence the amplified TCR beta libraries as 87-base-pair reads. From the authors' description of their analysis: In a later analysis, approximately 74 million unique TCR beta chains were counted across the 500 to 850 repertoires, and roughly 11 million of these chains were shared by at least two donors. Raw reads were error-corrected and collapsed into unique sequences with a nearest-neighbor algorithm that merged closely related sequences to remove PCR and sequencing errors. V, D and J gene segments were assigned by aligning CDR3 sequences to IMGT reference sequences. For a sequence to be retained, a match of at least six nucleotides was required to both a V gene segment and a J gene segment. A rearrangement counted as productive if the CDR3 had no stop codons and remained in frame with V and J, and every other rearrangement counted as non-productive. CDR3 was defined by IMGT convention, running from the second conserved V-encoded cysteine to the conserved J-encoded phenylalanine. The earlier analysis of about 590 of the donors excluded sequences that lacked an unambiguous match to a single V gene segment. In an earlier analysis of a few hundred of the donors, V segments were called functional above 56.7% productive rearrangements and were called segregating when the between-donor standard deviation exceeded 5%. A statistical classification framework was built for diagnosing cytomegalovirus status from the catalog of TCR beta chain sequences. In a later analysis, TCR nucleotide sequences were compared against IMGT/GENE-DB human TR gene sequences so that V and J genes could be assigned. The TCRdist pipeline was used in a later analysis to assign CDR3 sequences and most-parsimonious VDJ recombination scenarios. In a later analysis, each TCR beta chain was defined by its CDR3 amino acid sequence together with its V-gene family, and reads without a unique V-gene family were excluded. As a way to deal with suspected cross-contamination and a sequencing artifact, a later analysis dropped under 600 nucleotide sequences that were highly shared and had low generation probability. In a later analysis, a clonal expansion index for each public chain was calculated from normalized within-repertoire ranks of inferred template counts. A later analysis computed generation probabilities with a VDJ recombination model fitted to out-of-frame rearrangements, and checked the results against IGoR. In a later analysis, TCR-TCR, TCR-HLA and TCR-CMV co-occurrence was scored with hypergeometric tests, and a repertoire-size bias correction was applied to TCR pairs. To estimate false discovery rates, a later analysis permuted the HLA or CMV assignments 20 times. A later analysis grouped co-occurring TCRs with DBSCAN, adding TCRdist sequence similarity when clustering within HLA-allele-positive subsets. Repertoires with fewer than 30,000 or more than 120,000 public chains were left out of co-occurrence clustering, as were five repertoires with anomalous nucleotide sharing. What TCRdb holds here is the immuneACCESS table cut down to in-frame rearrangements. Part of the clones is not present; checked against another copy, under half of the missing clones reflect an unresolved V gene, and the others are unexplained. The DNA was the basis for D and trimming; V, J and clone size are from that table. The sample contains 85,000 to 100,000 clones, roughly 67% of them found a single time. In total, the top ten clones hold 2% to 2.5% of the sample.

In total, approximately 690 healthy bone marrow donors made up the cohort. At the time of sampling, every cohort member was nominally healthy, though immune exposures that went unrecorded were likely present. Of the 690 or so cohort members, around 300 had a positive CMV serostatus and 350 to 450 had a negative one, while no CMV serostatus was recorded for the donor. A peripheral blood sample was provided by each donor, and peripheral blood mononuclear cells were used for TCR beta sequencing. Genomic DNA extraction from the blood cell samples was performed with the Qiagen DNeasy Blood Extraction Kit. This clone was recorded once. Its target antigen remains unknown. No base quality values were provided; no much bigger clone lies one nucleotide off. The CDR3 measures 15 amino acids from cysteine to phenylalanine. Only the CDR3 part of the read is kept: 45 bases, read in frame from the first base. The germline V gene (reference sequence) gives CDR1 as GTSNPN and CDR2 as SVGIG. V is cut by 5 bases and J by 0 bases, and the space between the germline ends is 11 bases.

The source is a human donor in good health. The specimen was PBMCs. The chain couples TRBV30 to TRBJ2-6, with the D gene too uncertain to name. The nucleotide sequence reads TGTGCCTGGGCTCCAGGTCGCTCTGGGGCCAACGTCCTGACTTTC. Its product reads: CAWAPGRSGANVLTF. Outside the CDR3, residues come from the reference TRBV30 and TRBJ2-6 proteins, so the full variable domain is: SQTIHQWPATLVQPVGSPLSLECTVEGTSNPNLYWYRQAAGRGLQLLFYSVGIGQISSEVPQNLSASRPQDRQFILSSKKLLLSDSGFYLCAWAPGRSGANVLTFGAGSRLTVL.